This is a list of T cell receptor beta chains from one sample in a study of blood T cell repertoires in COVID-19. The table came from immunoSEQ multiplex PCR; TCRdb's copy has only in-frame clones and leaves some out. The profile shows about 330,000 clones, 87% of them singletons. The specimen sequenced was peripheral blood. These receptors came from a man younger than 45 with COVID-19, enrolled during active disease. Each CDR3 is given with its conserved first and last residue. A D gene is named only where the DNA matches it firmly. Where a row states a size, it is once, few, many or the class of an expanded clone; other rows omit it.

J gene: TRBJ2-3; clone size: .; V gene: TRBV5-8; D gene: .; CDR3 length: 14; CDR3 protein: CASSLLENTDTQYF; CDR3 DNA: TGTGCCAGCAGCTTATTGGAGAACACAGATACGCAGTATTTT
J gene: TRBJ1-1; clone size: few; V gene: TRBV18; D gene: TRBD1; CDR3 length: 15; CDR3 protein: CASSPLGTANTEAFF; CDR3 DNA: TGTGCCAGCTCACCACTGGGGACAGCGAACACTGAAGCTTTCTTT
J gene: TRBJ2-3; clone size: .; V gene: TRBV7-2; D gene: TRBD2; CDR3 length: 15; CDR3 protein: CASSSAGGPGDTQYF; CDR3 DNA: TGTGCCAGCAGCTCAGCGGGGGGGCCTGGAGATACGCAGTATTTT
J gene: TRBJ2-7; clone size: .; V gene: TRBV24-1; D gene: TRBD1; CDR3 length: 16; CDR3 protein: CATSDFKTGGSYEQYF; CDR3 DNA: TGTGCCACCAGTGATTTCAAGACAGGGGGCAGCTACGAGCAGTACTTC
J gene: TRBJ2-1; clone size: .; V gene: TRBV29-1; D gene: .; CDR3 length: 11; CDR3 protein: CSTRGVNEQFF; CDR3 DNA: TGCAGTACCAGGGGAGTGAATGAGCAGTTCTTC
J gene: TRBJ1-2; clone size: .; V gene: TRBV6-5; D gene: .; CDR3 length: 14; CDR3 protein: CASRPLRDIYGYTF; CDR3 DNA: TGTGCCAGCAGGCCTCTCCGGGACATTTATGGCTACACCTTC
J gene: TRBJ1-2; clone size: .; V gene: TRBV7-9; D gene: .; CDR3 length: 18; CDR3 protein: CASSFVPPGEPANYGYTF; CDR3 DNA: TGTGCCAGCAGCTTCGTGCCCCCGGGGGAACCGGCCAACTATGGCTACACCTTC
J gene: TRBJ1-4; clone size: .; V gene: TRBV18; D gene: TRBD1; CDR3 length: 14; CDR3 protein: CASSPRDRGEKLFF; CDR3 DNA: TGTGCCAGCTCACCCCGGGACAGGGGTGAAAAACTGTTTTTT
J gene: TRBJ2-7; clone size: .; V gene: TRBV13; D gene: TRBD2; CDR3 length: 16; CDR3 protein: CASSLLAGGLPYEQYF; CDR3 DNA: TGTGCCAGCAGCTTACTAGCGGGAGGCCTCCCCTACGAGCAGTACTTC
J gene: TRBJ2-2; clone size: .; V gene: TRBV5-4; D gene: .; CDR3 length: 13; CDR3 protein: CASSYEGAGELFF; CDR3 DNA: TGTGCCAGCAGCTATGAGGGTGCCGGGGAGCTGTTTTTT
J gene: TRBJ1-1; clone size: .; V gene: TRBV11-2; D gene: TRBD1; CDR3 length: 16; CDR3 protein: CASSSGQGALLMGAFF; CDR3 DNA: TGTGCCAGCAGCTCGGGACAGGGGGCGCTTTTAATGGGAGCTTTCTTT
J gene: TRBJ2-2; clone size: .; V gene: TRBV5-1; D gene: TRBD1; CDR3 length: 15; CDR3 protein: CASSLVAGGPGELFF; CDR3 DNA: TGCGCCAGCAGCTTGGTTGCAGGGGGCCCCGGGGAGCTGTTTTTT
J gene: TRBJ2-5; clone size: .; V gene: TRBV5-1; D gene: .; CDR3 length: 16; CDR3 protein: CASSLAVPGAGETQYF; CDR3 DNA: TGCGCCAGCAGCTTGGCCGTTCCAGGGGCAGGGGAGACCCAGTACTTC
J gene: TRBJ1-1; clone size: .; V gene: TRBV6-6; D gene: .; CDR3 length: 13; CDR3 protein: CASSLQQGTEAFF; CDR3 DNA: TGTGCCAGCAGTTTACAACAGGGCACTGAAGCTTTCTTT
J gene: TRBJ1-1; clone size: .; V gene: TRBV27; D gene: TRBD1; CDR3 length: 13; CDR3 protein: CASSTQRQGEAFF; CDR3 DNA: TGTGCCAGCAGTACCCAACGACAGGGAGAAGCTTTCTTT
J gene: TRBJ2-1; clone size: .; V gene: TRBV18; D gene: .; CDR3 length: 14; CDR3 protein: CASSPATGYNEQFF; CDR3 DNA: TGTGCCAGCTCACCCGCGACGGGCTACAATGAGCAGTTCTTC
J gene: TRBJ2-7; clone size: once; V gene: TRBV18; D gene: TRBD2; CDR3 length: 18; CDR3 protein: CASSPRSLLAGGIHEQYF; CDR3 DNA: TGTGCCAGCTCACCCCGATCTCTACTAGCGGGAGGTATCCACGAGCAGTACTTC
J gene: TRBJ1-4; clone size: .; V gene: TRBV15; D gene: .; CDR3 length: 14; CDR3 protein: CATSTSGANEKLFF; CDR3 DNA: TGTGCCACCAGCACCTCAGGGGCTAATGAAAAACTGTTTTTT
J gene: TRBJ2-1; clone size: .; V gene: TRBV6-1; D gene: .; CDR3 length: 13; CDR3 protein: CASSETSRGEQFF; CDR3 DNA: TGTGCCAGCAGTGAAACGTCGAGGGGGGAGCAGTTCTTC
J gene: TRBJ1-2; clone size: .; V gene: TRBV19; D gene: .; CDR3 length: 16; CDR3 protein: CASSTDRRALDDGYTF; CDR3 DNA: TGTGCCAGTAGTACGGACCGCAGGGCCCTGGACGATGGCTACACCTTC
J gene: TRBJ1-2; clone size: .; V gene: TRBV5-4; D gene: .; CDR3 length: 14; CDR3 protein: CASSGHQIYYGYTF; CDR3 DNA: TGTGCCAGCTCGGGACACCAAATTTACTATGGCTACACCTTC
J gene: TRBJ2-1; clone size: .; V gene: TRBV6-2/TRBV6-3; D gene: .; CDR3 length: 12; CDR3 protein: CASSSTVNEQFF; CDR3 DNA: TGTGCCAGCAGCTCCACAGTCAATGAGCAGTTCTTC
J gene: TRBJ2-2; clone size: .; V gene: TRBV6-5; D gene: .; CDR3 length: 14; CDR3 protein: CASSFTEVTGELFF; CDR3 DNA: TGTGCCAGCAGTTTTACAGAAGTAACCGGGGAGCTGTTTTTT
J gene: TRBJ1-2; clone size: .; V gene: TRBV29-1; D gene: .; CDR3 length: 11; CDR3 protein: CSGSRADGYTF; CDR3 DNA: TGCAGCGGTTCCAGGGCGGATGGCTACACCTTC
J gene: TRBJ1-2; clone size: .; V gene: TRBV2; D gene: .; CDR3 length: 14; CDR3 protein: CASTGRGLNYGYTF; CDR3 DNA: TGTGCCAGCACCGGACGGGGACTTAACTATGGCTACACCTTC
J gene: TRBJ1-1; clone size: .; V gene: TRBV18; D gene: .; CDR3 length: 15; CDR3 protein: CASSPSYVMNTEAFF; CDR3 DNA: TGTGCCAGCTCACCGAGTTACGTGATGAACACTGAAGCTTTCTTT
J gene: TRBJ1-5; clone size: .; V gene: TRBV3-1/TRBV3-2; D gene: .; CDR3 length: 17; CDR3 protein: CASSPTAYSLSNQPQHF; CDR3 DNA: TGTGCCAGCAGCCCCACTGCATACAGTCTTAGCAATCAGCCCCAGCATTTT
J gene: TRBJ2-1; clone size: .; V gene: TRBV6-2/TRBV6-3; D gene: TRBD2; CDR3 length: 17; CDR3 protein: CASSFTKAGGKDNEQFF; CDR3 DNA: TGTGCCAGCAGTTTCACTAAAGCGGGGGGTAAGGACAATGAGCAGTTCTTC
J gene: TRBJ2-7; clone size: .; V gene: TRBV5-4; D gene: TRBD1; CDR3 length: 15; CDR3 protein: CASSRTGGANYEQYF; CDR3 DNA: TGTGCCAGCAGCCGCACAGGGGGCGCAAACTACGAGCAGTACTTC
J gene: TRBJ1-1; clone size: once; V gene: TRBV29-1; D gene: .; CDR3 length: 12; CDR3 protein: CSVPHTNTEAFF; CDR3 DNA: TGCAGCGTTCCTCACACGAACACTGAAGCTTTCTTT
J gene: TRBJ2-1; clone size: .; V gene: TRBV6-6; D gene: .; CDR3 length: 14; CDR3 protein: CASSYDSSYNEQFF; CDR3 DNA: TGTGCCAGCAGTTATGACAGCTCCTACAATGAGCAGTTCTTC